The TCR beta chain under discussion was sequenced for a study of T cells after posttransplantation cyclophosphamide. This CDR3 has 12 residues. Germline assignment: CDR1 SNHLY and CDR2 FYNNEI. V was pared by 7 bases and J by 6 bases, with 12 bases between. Busulfan-fludarabine conditioning, marrow transplant, and cyclophosphamide on days +3 and +4 were administered. Findings and limits, study-wide: Tissue-infiltrating T cells from skin or gut overlapped little with blood T cells. Recipient CMV seropositivity and CMV reactivation strongly tracked TRB clonality. Donor-recipient repertoire similarity was low at 1-2 months, rising over year one.

Profiled with immunoSEQ multiplex PCR; TCRdb holds only in-frame clones, not every one. The sample lists approximately 40,000 clones, roughly 73% seen once, with roughly 8.1% in the top ten. Of note for this clone: Its antigen is not known.

The material sequenced was CD4+ T cells sorted from blood, taken roughly 250 weeks after a stem cell transplant with posttransplant cyclophosphamide. The chain uses TRBV2 and TRBJ1-2, with D maybe TRBD1 (5 bases). This clonotype originated in a female patient in her 40s who received an allogeneic stem cell transplant from a related donor, was CMV-positive, and had no GVHD. Some of these T cells may belong to the graft donor. The CDR3 DNA is TGTGCCAGCAATCAGGGAATGGATGGCTACACCTTC. It yields the protein CASNQGMDGYTF.